This T cell receptor (beta chain) was sequenced in a study of early T cells in non-severe SARS-CoV-2 infection. From the 5' RACE reads, TCRdb called clonotypes with MiXCR, one entry per CDR3 protein. The data contain 20,000 to 25,000 distinct CDR3 sequences, 5% of them singletons. Trimming cost V 4 bases and J 4 bases, with 21 bases left between them. CDR1 and CDR2 (germline): SGHRS, YFSETQ. CDR3 size: 16 residues. The TCR was taken from an adult who was a healthcare worker with PCR-confirmed SARS-CoV-2 infection or an uninfected control (not recorded which). The chain links TRBV5-1 to TRBJ2-7; D might be TRBD1 (6 bases). The sequencing input was whole blood. The CDR3 nucleotides read TGCGCCAGCAGCCCCGGTCCAGGACAGTTAGTTTACGAGCAGTACTTC. It codes for CASSPGPGQLVYEQYF.